One TCR beta chain is described in this entry. The entry originates in a study of cytomegalovirus exposure and HLA in healthy donors. Clones were read by immunoSEQ multiplex PCR, and TCRdb kept only the in-frame ones, dropping some. The sample has approximately 140,000 clones; 70% to 90% are singletons. The CDR3 is 12 amino acids. CDR1 is SQVTM, CDR2 ANQGSEA, per germline. This chain connects TRBV29-1 to TRBJ2-2, with 7 bases lining up with TRBD1. The sequence came from a man between 18 and 29 years old in good health and CMV-seropositive. Material: PBMCs. CDR3 in amino acids: CSAQGSTGELFF. The CDR3 DNA reads as TGCAGTGCACAGGGGAGCACCGGGGAGCTGTTTTTT.